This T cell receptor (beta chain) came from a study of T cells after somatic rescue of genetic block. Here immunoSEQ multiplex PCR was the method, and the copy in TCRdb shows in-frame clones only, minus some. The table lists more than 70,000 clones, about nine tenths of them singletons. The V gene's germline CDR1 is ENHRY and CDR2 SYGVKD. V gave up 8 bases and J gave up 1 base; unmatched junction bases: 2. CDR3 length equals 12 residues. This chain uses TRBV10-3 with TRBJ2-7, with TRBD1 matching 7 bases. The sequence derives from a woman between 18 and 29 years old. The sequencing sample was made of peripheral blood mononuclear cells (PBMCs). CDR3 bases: TGTGCCATCGGACAGGCGTCCTACGAGCAGTACTTC. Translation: CAIGQASYEQYF.